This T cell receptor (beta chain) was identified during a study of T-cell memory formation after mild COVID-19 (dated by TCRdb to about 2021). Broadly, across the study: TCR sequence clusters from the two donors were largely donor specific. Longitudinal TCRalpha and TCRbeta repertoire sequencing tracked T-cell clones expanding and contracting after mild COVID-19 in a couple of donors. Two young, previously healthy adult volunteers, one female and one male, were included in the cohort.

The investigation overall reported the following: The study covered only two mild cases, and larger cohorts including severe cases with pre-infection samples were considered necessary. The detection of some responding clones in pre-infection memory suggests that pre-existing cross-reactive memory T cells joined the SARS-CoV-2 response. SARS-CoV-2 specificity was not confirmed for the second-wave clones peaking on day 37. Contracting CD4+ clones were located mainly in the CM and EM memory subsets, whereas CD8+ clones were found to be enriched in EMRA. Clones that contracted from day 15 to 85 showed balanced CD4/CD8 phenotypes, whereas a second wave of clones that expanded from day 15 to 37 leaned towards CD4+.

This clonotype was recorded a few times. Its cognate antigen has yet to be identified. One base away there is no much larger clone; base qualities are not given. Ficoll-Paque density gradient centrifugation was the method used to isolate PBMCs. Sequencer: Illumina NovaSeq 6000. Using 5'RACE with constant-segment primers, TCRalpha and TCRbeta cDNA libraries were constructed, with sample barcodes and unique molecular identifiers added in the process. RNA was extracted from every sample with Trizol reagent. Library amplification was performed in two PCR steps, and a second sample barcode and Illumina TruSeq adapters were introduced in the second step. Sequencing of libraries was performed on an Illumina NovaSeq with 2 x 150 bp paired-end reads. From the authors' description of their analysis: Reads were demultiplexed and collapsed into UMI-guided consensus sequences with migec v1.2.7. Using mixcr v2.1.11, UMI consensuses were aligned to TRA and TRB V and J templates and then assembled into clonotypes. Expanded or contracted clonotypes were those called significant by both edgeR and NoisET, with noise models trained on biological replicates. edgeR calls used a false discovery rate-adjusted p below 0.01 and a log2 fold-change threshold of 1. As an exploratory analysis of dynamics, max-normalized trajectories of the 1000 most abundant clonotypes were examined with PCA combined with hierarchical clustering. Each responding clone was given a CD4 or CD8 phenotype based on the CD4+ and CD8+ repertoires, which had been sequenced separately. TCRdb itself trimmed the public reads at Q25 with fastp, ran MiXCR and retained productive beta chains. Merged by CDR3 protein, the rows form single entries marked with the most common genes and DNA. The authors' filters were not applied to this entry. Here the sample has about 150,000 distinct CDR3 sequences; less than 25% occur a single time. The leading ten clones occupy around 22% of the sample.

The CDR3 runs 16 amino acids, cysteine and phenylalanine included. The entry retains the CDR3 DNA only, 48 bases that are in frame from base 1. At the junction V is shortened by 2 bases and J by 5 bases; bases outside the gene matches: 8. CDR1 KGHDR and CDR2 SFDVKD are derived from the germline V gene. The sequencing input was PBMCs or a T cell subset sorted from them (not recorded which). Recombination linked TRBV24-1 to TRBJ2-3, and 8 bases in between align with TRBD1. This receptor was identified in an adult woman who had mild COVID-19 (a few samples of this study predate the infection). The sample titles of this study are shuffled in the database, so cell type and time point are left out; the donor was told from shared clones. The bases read TGTGCCACCAGTGATTGGGGACAGGAAGAGGGAGATACGCAGTATTTT. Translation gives CATSDWGQEEGDTQYF.